Here is one TCR beta chain with its context. Its matching antigen is unknown. This CDR3 comprises 17 residues. V shed 5 bases and J 0 bases; nucleotides not matched to a gene: 8. Germline CDR1 and CDR2: MNHEY and SMNVEV (reference sequence). The data stem from a study of T cell repertoires in cytomegalovirus infection. In the study overall: The authors relied on CMV epitopes, both recently identified HLA-C-restricted and well-studied HLA-B-restricted. Shared public TCR beta signatures pointed to both CMV infection and a matching HLA type.

MiXCR, applied by TCRdb to the reads, yields one record per CDR3 protein. The sample has around 100,000 distinct CDR3 sequences; 35% to 50% are singletons. Source: CD8+ T cells from cultured PBMCs, taken from culture after CMV antigen stimulation. The receptor comes from a human donor in good health (CMV status not recorded). Some clones in this sample may be carry-over from other donors' samples. The chain is built from TRBV27 and TRBJ2-1, with 9 bases that match TRBD2. As DNA, the CDR3 is TGTGCCAGCAGTCCCGGGGCAGCGGGGGGCTCCTACAATGAGCAGTTCTTC. Protein sequence: CASSPGAAGGSYNEQFF.